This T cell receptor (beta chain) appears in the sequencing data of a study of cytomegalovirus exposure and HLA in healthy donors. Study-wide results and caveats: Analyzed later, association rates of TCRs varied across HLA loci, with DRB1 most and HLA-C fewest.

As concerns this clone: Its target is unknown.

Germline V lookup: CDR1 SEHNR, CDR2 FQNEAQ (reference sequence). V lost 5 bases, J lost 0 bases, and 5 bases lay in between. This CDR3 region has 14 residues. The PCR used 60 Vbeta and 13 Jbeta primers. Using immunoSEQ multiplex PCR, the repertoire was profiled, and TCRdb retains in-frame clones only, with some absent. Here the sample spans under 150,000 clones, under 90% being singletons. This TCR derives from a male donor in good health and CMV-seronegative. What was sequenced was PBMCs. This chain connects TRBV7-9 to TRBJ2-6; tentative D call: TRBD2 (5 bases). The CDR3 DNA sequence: TGTGCCAGCAGCCGGGACTCTGGGGCCAACGTCCTGACTTTC. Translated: CASSRDSGANVLTF. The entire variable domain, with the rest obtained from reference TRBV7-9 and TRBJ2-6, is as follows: DTGVSQNPRHKITKRGQNVTFRCDPISEHNRLYWYRQTLGQGPEFLTYFQNEAQLEKSRLLSDRFSAERPKGSFSTLEIQRTEQGDSAMYLCASSRDSGANVLTFGAGSRLTVL.